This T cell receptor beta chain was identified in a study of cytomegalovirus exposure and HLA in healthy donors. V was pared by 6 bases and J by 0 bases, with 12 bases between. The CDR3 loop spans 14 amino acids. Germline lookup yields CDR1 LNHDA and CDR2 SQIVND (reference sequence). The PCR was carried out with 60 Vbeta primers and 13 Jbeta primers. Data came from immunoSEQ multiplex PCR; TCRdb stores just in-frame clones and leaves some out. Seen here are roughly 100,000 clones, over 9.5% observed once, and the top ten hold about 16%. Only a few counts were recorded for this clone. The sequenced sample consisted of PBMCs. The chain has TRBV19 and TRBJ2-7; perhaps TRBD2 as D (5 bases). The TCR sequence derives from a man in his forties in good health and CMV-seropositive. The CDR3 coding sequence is TGTGCCAGTAGCCCGACGGGGAGCTCCTACGAGCAGTACTTC. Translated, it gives CASSPTGSSYEQYF.